The source of this TCR beta chain is a study of cytomegalovirus exposure and HLA in healthy donors (dated by TCRdb to about 2017). Background for the entire study: In an earlier analysis of some 550 of the donors, about 260 Gb of sequence data and about 110 million unique TCR beta sequences from 150 million to 200 million T cells were reported. Both class I and class II loci were covered by HLA typing, at four-digit resolution. A handful of DR-DQ haplotypes were handled as single units for association and clustering because linkage in the cohort was strong. High-throughput TCR immunosequencing, statistical association of individual TCRs with disease status, and machine learning were combined to predict cytomegalovirus infection status. In addition to the first cohort of 500 to 850 subjects, a separate validation cohort of approximately 110 different subjects was used. An earlier analysis of more than 450 of the donors used high-throughput TCR beta sequencing to judge whether each TCR beta V gene segment behaved as functional or pseudogenic. Typing coverage varied by locus: roughly 620-640 donors for A, B, C, DRB1 and DQB1; around 560 for DQA1; around 570 for DPA1; roughly 450 for DPB1. Of the roughly 400 genotyped donors, over 80% were placed in the genetic ancestry cluster associated with self-reported Caucasian donors. Using immunosequencing, the study profiled T cell repertoires from 666 subjects and related those repertoires to cytomegalovirus serostatus. In the later analysis, no new phenotypic data were used to find candidate immune exposures; instead, reliance was placed on TCR beta sequences and their occurrence across donors. Donor age, sex, ethnicity and CMV serostatus were collected together with the repertoire data. In a later genetic analysis, genome-wide SNP genotypes for about three fifths of the roughly 670 donors were used, and that subset was treated as a discovery cohort. The study aimed to test whether signatures of past pathogen exposure could be identified by cataloging public T cell receptors. In a later analysis, previously published TCR beta repertoires from 666 donors were re-analyzed and high-resolution HLA genotyping was added so that TCR occurrence patterns could be studied. All discovery cohort repertoires had been generated on a single sequencing platform. Around 300 gigabases of sequencing data and around 87 million unique TCR sequences were included in an early release covering about 700 HLA-typed donors. Among around 400 genotyped donors of the cohort, an average of roughly 240,000 unique TCR beta nucleotide sequences were sequenced per donor, around 20% of them non-productive.

To note about this clone: The antigen it recognizes is unknown. Base quality data are lacking; no much larger clone is found one base away.

Including cysteine and phenylalanine, the CDR3 has 16 amino acids. Just the 48-base CDR3 DNA is kept, in frame starting at base 1. Trimming leaves V shorter by 4 bases and J shorter by 0 bases, with the junction holding 8 bases beyond the gene matches. Sequences SGHRS (CDR1) and YFSETQ (CDR2) are obtained from the germline V gene. The study at large found these results: Linkage disequilibrium might explain the correlated functional status among segregating V segments, but an unknown experimental factor could not be excluded. CMV serostatus was the only immune exposure information available for the cohort. This cohort had only TCR beta chains sequenced, and the lack of alpha or paired-chain data limited which features could be detected. Presence/absence analyses assumed roughly uniform sequencing depth across donors, an assumption that may not hold. HLA typing was unavailable for some donors at each locus, so association tests used only the typed subset. Because counts were too low, roughly 18 rarely observed V segments, including chromosome 9 orphons, were left out of the earlier analysis of several hundred of the donors. Compared with equally common non-associated chains, HLA-associated TCR beta chains in a later analysis were more clonally expanded and had lower generation probabilities. In a later analysis, around 17,000 TCR beta sequences were associated with specific HLA alleles at a false discovery rate of 0.05. In an earlier analysis of 587 of the donors, most TCR beta V segments appeared in productive rearrangements about 87% or about 30% of the time, broadly matching IMGT annotations. In vitro tests confirmed that a few of the cytomegalovirus-associated TCR beta chains recognize cytomegalovirus antigens. The authors suggested that the approach could potentially be generalized to other disease states and immunological phenotypes. A later genetic analysis reported fewer N-insertions in productive TCRs among donors in an Asian-associated ancestry cluster than the approximately 670-donor mean. Assigning TCR associations to individual alleles was difficult when HLA alleles, especially DR and DQ, strongly co-occurred. A further reported finding was that TCR beta sequences accurately predicted the HLA-A and HLA-B alleles for most subjects in the first cohort. An association between a missense DCLRE1C variant and V-gene and J-gene trimming of TCR beta chains was found in a later genetic analysis and replicated in an independent cohort. A cluster of highly shared sequence variants was judged likely to be a technical artifact of the sequencing pipeline. Most CMV-associated TCR beta chains appeared to be HLA-restricted in a later analysis, and the HLA associations seemed to be driven largely by CMV exposure. A total of about 180 TCR beta chains were listed by the study as associated with cytomegalovirus. The classifier was reported to diagnose cytomegalovirus status with high specificity and sensitivity in both the original and validation cohorts. While some public TCRs were present in many individuals, most TCR sequences turned up only very rarely across donors. The 87-base-pair reads could not distinguish some IMGT-functional V segments, including TRBV6-2 and TRBV6-3, so those segments were excluded. In a later analysis, the rate of TCR association differed among HLA loci, with DRB1 alleles having the most associated TCRs and HLA-C alleles having the fewest. Several of the top co-occurrence clusters appeared to be linked to parvovirus B19, influenza, CMV and Epstein-Barr virus, according to a later analysis.

The cohort was made up of 500 to 850 healthy bone marrow donors. At the time of sampling, every cohort member was nominally healthy, though immune exposures that went unrecorded were likely present. The donor was CMV seronegative and belonged to the group of over 350 seronegative cohort members. A peripheral blood sample was provided by each donor, and peripheral blood mononuclear cells were used for TCR beta sequencing. The Qiagen DNeasy Blood Extraction Kit was used to extract genomic DNA from the blood cell samples. Libraries were built with the immunoSEQ multiplex PCR assay. A mixture of 60 forward primers for TCR Vbeta segments and 13 reverse primers for TCR Jbeta segments was used in the multiplex PCR. A multiplex PCR assay on genomic DNA amplified the CDR3 region of rearranged TCR beta genes. The amplified TCR beta libraries were sequenced on the Illumina HiSeq System as 87-base-pair reads. In the source study's methods: A later analysis counted tens of millions of unique TCR beta chains across the 500 to 850 repertoires, and roughly 9.9 million of these chains were shared by at least two donors. A nearest-neighbor algorithm error-corrected the raw reads and collapsed the reads into unique sequences, merging closely related sequences to remove PCR and sequencing errors. To assign V, D and J gene segments, CDR3 sequences were aligned to IMGT reference sequences. For a sequence to be retained, at least a six-nucleotide match to both a V gene segment and a J gene segment was required. Rearrangements were called productive when the CDR3 lacked stop codons and stayed in frame with V and J; all others were non-productive. CDR3 was defined by IMGT convention, running from the second conserved V-encoded cysteine to the conserved J-encoded phenylalanine. In an earlier analysis of 550 to 650 of the donors, sequences lacking an unambiguous match to a single V gene segment were excluded. In an earlier analysis of around 590 of the donors, a V segment was called functional when productive rearrangements were above 56.7%, and segregating when the standard deviation between donors exceeded 5%. A statistical classification framework was developed to diagnose cytomegalovirus status using the catalog of TCR beta chain sequences. In a later analysis, TCR nucleotide sequences were compared against IMGT/GENE-DB human TR gene sequences so that V and J genes could be assigned. In a later analysis, CDR3 sequences and most-parsimonious VDJ recombination scenarios were assigned using the TCRdist pipeline. In a later analysis, each TCR beta chain was defined by its CDR3 amino acid sequence together with its V-gene family, and reads lacking a unique V-gene family were excluded. A later analysis removed several hundred highly shared, low-generation-probability nucleotide sequences to deal with suspected cross-contamination and a sequencing artifact. In a later analysis, a clonal expansion index for each public chain was calculated from normalized within-repertoire ranks of inferred template counts. In a later analysis, generation probabilities were computed using a VDJ recombination model fitted to out-of-frame rearrangements, and the results were checked against IGoR. Hypergeometric tests were used in a later analysis to score TCR-TCR, TCR-HLA and TCR-CMV co-occurrence, with a repertoire-size bias correction applied to the TCR pairs. To estimate false discovery rates, a later analysis permuted the HLA or CMV assignments 20 times. In a later analysis, co-occurring TCRs were grouped with DBSCAN, and TCRdist sequence similarity was added when clustering was performed within HLA-allele-positive subsets. Repertoires with fewer than 30,000 or more than 120,000 public chains, plus five repertoires with anomalous nucleotide sharing, were excluded from co-occurrence clustering. TCRdb's version of the immuneACCESS table is confined to in-frame rearrangements and falls short of the full clone set. An unresolved V gene accounts for under half of the shortfall where checked; the remainder is of unknown origin. V and J calls and clone size are those listed in that table; D and trimming were worked out from the DNA. The sample profile shows under 200,000 clones; roughly 72% of them were found once. In total, the top ten clones hold about 2.1% of the sample.

The sample consisted of PBMCs. This sequence originates from a man younger than 45 in good health and CMV-seronegative. The rearranged segments are TRBV5-1 and TRBJ2-7; 9 middle bases align to TRBD2. The bases read TGCGCCAGCAGCCGTACGGGACTAGCTGACTCCTACGAGCAGTACTTC. The resulting protein is CASSRTGLADSYEQYF.